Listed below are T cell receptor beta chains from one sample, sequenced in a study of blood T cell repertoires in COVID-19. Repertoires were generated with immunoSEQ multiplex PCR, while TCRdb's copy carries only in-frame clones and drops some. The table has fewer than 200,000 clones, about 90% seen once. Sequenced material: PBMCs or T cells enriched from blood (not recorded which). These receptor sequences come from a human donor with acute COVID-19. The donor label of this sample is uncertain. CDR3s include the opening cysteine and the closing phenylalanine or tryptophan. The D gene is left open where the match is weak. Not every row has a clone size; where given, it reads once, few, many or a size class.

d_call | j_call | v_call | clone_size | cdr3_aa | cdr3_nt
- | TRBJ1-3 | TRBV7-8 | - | CASSLDGSNTIYF | TGTGCCAGCAGCTTAGATGGGAGTAACACCATATATTTT
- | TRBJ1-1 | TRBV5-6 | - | CASSLFQGVKAFF | TGTGCCAGCAGCTTGTTTCAGGGTGTTAAAGCTTTCTTT
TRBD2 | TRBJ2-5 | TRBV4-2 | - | CASSQDFRTSADQETQYF | TGTGCCAGCAGCCAAGATTTCCGGACTAGCGCCGACCAAGAGACCCAGTACTTC
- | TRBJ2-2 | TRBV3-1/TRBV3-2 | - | CASSDFLDRGGTGELFF | TGTGCCAGCAGCGACTTCCTGGACCGAGGGGGCACCGGGGAGCTGTTTTTT
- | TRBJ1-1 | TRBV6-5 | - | CASSYSDSLHEAFF | TGTGCCAGCAGTTACTCCGACAGCCTTCATGAAGCTTTCTTT
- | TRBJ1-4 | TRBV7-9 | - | CASSLDGQRGKLFF | TGTGCCAGCAGCTTAGACGGGCAGCGGGGGAAACTGTTTTTT
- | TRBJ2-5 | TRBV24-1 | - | CATSAGGKGPQYF | TGTGCCACCAGTGCCGGGGGAAAGGGGCCCCAGTACTTC
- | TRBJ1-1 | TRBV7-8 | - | CASSAPKEGPNTEAFF | TGTGCCAGCAGCGCACCCAAGGAGGGGCCCAACACTGAAGCTTTCTTT
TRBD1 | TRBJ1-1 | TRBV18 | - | CASSPGTGRTEAFF | TGTGCCAGCTCACCTGGGACAGGGCGAACTGAAGCTTTCTTT
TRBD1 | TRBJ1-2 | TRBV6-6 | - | CASSYKGAWFGYTF | TGTGCCAGCAGTTACAAGGGGGCGTGGTTCGGCTACACCTTC
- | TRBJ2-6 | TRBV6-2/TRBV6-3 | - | CASSYAPRDIAYSGANVLTF | TGTGCCAGCAGTTACGCACCTCGGGACATCGCCTACTCTGGGGCCAACGTCCTGACTTTC
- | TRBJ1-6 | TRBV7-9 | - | CASSFPNSPLHF | TGTGCCAGCAGCTTTCCGAATTCACCCCTCCACTTT
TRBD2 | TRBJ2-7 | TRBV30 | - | CAWSPSGAYEQYF | TGTGCCTGGAGTCCTAGCGGGGCTTACGAGCAGTACTTC
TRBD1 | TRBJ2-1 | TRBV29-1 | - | CSDRYRGNTYNEQFF | TGCAGCGACCGGTACAGGGGCAACACCTACAATGAGCAGTTCTTC
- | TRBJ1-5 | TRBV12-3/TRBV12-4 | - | CASSASYQPQHF | TGTGCCAGCAGTGCTAGTTACCAGCCCCAGCATTTT
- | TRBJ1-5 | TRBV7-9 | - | CASSLNSGQPQHF | TGTGCCAGCAGCTTAAATTCCGGTCAGCCCCAGCATTTT
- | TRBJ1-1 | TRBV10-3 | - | CAISAGGGRANTEAFF | TGTGCCATCAGTGCAGGTGGAGGGAGGGCGAACACTGAAGCTTTCTTT
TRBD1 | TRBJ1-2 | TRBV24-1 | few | CATSESDRSYGYTF | TGTGCCACCAGTGAATCGGACAGGTCCTATGGCTACACCTTC
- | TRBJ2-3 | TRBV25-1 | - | CASSDPAVFWRTTDTQYF | TGTGCCAGCAGTGACCCCGCGGTATTCTGGCGAACCACAGATACGCAGTATTTT
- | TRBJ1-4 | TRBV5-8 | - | CASSFGEVVGWEKLFF | TGTGCCAGCAGCTTTGGAGAGGTGGTCGGCTGGGAAAAACTGTTTTTT
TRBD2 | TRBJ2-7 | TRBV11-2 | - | CASSAGLAGSLRGEQYF | TGTGCCAGCAGCGCCGGACTAGCGGGGTCCTTGAGAGGGGAGCAGTACTTC
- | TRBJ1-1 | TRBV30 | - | CAWTAGAAMNTEAFF | TGTGCCTGGACCGCCGGCGCGGCCATGAACACTGAAGCTTTCTTT
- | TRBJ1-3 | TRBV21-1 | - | CASSKENSSSGNTIYF | TGTGCCAGCAGCAAAGAGAACAGTAGCTCTGGAAACACCATATATTTT
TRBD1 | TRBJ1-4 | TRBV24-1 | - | CATSARGRNEKLFF | TGTGCCACCAGTGCAAGGGGGCGGAATGAAAAACTGTTTTTT
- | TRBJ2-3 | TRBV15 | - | CATSRGRGTDTQYF | TGTGCCACCAGCAGAGGGCGGGGAACAGATACGCAGTATTTT
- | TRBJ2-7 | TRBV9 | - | CASSVAGGTYEQYF | TGTGCCAGCAGCGTAGCGGGGGGCACCTACGAGCAGTACTTC
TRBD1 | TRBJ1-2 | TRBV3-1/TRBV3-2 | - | CASSTQQGAAGYTF | TGTGCCAGCAGCACCCAACAGGGGGCCGCTGGCTACACCTTC
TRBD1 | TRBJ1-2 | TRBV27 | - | CASRGVGQFDGYTF | TGTGCCAGCAGGGGGGTGGGACAGTTTGATGGCTACACCTTC
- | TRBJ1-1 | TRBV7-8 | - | CASSLVQFGEAFF | TGTGCCAGCAGCTTAGTCCAATTCGGTGAAGCTTTCTTT
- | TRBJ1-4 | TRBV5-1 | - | CASSLASNLWQGATNEKLFF | TGCGCCAGCAGCTTGGCCTCTAACCTTTGGCAAGGAGCAACTAATGAAAAACTGTTTTTT
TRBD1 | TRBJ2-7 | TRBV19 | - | CASSTQTGASYEQYF | TGTGCCAGTAGTACCCAGACAGGGGCCTCCTACGAGCAGTACTTC
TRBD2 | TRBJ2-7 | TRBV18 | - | CASSAGTSGSYEQYF | TGTGCCAGCTCGGCCGGGACTAGCGGATCCTACGAGCAGTACTTC
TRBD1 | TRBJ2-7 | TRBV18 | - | CASSPQADRAHEQYF | TGTGCCAGCTCACCCCAGGCGGACAGGGCCCACGAGCAGTACTTC
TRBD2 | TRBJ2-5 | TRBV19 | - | CASSPTAGGPETQYF | TGTGCCAGTAGTCCAACAGCGGGGGGCCCGGAGACCCAGTACTTC
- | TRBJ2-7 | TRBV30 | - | CALEEGDYEQYF | TGTGCGCTTGAGGAGGGTGACTACGAGCAGTACTTC
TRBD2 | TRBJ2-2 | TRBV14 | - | CASSQVTGLAGTGELFF | TGTGCCAGCAGCCAAGTGACTGGACTAGCGGGTACCGGGGAGCTGTTTTTT
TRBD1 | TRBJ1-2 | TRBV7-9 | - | CASRPGQGDGYTF | TGTGCCAGCAGGCCGGGACAGGGCGATGGCTACACCTTC
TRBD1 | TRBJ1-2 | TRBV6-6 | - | CASSYAQGENYGYTF | TGTGCCAGCAGTTACGCCCAGGGGGAAAACTATGGCTACACCTTC
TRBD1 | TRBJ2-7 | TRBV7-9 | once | CASSPKQGSLYEQYF | TGTGCCAGCAGCCCAAAACAGGGGTCCCTATACGAGCAGTACTTC
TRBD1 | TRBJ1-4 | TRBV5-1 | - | CATRPGTGGLKEKLFF | TGCGCCACCAGGCCCGGGACAGGGGGCTTGAAGGAAAAACTGTTTTTT
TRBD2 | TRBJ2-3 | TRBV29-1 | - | CSGTSGDSGTQYF | TGCAGCGGGACTAGCGGGGACTCTGGTACGCAGTATTTT
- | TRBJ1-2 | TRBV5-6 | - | CASSLEASYGYTF | TGTGCCAGCAGCTTGGAAGCCTCGTATGGCTACACCTTC
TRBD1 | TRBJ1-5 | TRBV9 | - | CASSVEDRGNYSNQPQHF | TGTGCCAGCAGCGTAGAGGACAGGGGCAACTATAGCAATCAGCCCCAGCATTTT
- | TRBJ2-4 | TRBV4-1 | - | CASQSQVLAKNIQYF | TGCGCCAGTCAATCACAGGTGCTAGCCAAAAACATTCAGTACTTC
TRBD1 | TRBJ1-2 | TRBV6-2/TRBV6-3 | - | CASSWTTGFYTF | TGTGCCAGCAGTTGGACGACAGGGTTCTACACCTTC
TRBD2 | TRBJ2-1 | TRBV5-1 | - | CASSLAGTSGGPYNEQFF | TGCGCCAGCAGCTTGGCCGGGACTAGCGGGGGCCCCTACAATGAGCAGTTCTTC
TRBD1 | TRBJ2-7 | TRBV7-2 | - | CASSLPTQGAYEQYF | TGTGCCAGCAGCTTACCCACACAGGGGGCTTACGAGCAGTACTTC
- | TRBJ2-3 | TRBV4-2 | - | CASSQGLPSLQRTQYF | TGTGCCAGCAGCCAAGGACTCCCCTCGCTACAAAGGACGCAGTATTTT
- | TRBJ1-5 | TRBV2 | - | CASMETANQPQHF | TGTGCCAGCATGGAGACAGCCAATCAGCCCCAGCATTTT